This TCR beta chain was sequenced in a study of blood T cell repertoires in COVID-19. Study details: Samples representing acute and convalescent COVID-19 were sourced from the United States, Italy and Spain.

The CDR3 is made up of 14 amino acids. Germline loops: CDR1 LNHDA, CDR2 SQIVND (reference sequence). Between the trimmed V and J ends, which lost 5 bases and 0 bases, there was a span of 10 bases. In the authors' workflow: Reference gene primers were amplified, and this amplification served to estimate nucleated cell counts. Some clones are missing from TCRdb's copy, which holds only in-frame ones; the method was immunoSEQ multiplex PCR. The V and J calls and the clone size are those of that table, but D and trimming were determined from the DNA. The sample carries about 260,000 clones, roughly 84% recorded once.

The sequencing input was peripheral blood. This clonotype originated in a woman in her thirties or forties who had recovered from COVID-19. The chain has TRBV19 and TRBJ1-1; D might be TRBD1 (6 bases). This chain's CDR3 is CASSFGQMNTEAFF. CDR3 coding DNA: TGTGCCAGTAGTTTTGGACAGATGAACACTGAAGCTTTCTTT. Looking up the rest from reference TRBV19 and TRBJ1-1 gives the full variable domain: DGGITQSPKYLFRKEGQNVTLSCEQNLNHDAMYWYRQDPGQGLRLIYYSQIVNDFQKGDIAEGYSVSREKKESFPLTVTSAQKNPTAFYLCASSFGQMNTEAFFGQGTRLTVV.